Sequencing of this T cell receptor (beta chain) was carried out in a study of shared clonotypes between healthy human individuals. Study-wide findings and caveats: Clonotype sharing across a few donors was observed for 4% to 5.5% of naive CD4 clonotypes.

V dropped 3 bases and J dropped 5; count of bases not matched to a gene: 13. Germline assignment: CDR1 LNHDA and CDR2 SQIVND (reference sequence). The CDR3 sequence is 18 residues long. Positively selected for CCR7, the CD45RO-negative cells used as naive CD8 cells excluded terminally differentiated effector memory CD45RA+ cells. Sequencing was performed with immunoSEQ multiplex PCR; in TCRdb, only in-frame clones are kept and a portion is missing. This table holds about 1,800,000 clones, 85% to 95% found once. On this clone: Its specificity is unknown.

This receptor was obtained from a man aged 18 to 29 in good health. Sequenced sample: naive CD8+ T cells sorted from blood. The V and J genes are TRBV19 and TRBJ2-1; 10 bases line up with TRBD2. The CDR3 reads CASSILDGLADKNNEQFF. CDR3 in DNA: TGTGCCAGTAGTATCTTGGATGGACTAGCGGACAAAAACAATGAGCAGTTCTTC.